The entry below gives a single T cell receptor (beta chain) sequence along with its context. This record belongs to a study of blood T cell repertoires in COVID-19. Overall study context: PBMCs, B-cell-depleted T cells, or T cells were the source of the cDNA or gDNA that made up the material.

In the authors' workflow: The assay estimated nucleated cells by amplifying reference gene primers. Libraries were prepared by immunoSEQ multiplex PCR; TCRdb keeps only in-frame clonotypes and omits some of them. The V and J calls and clone size were taken over from that table, and D and trimming were inferred from the DNA. The sample records about 220,000 clones, about 86% being singletons. Between the trimmed V and J ends, which lost 1 base and 3 bases, there was a span of 7 bases. CDR3 size: 13 residues. Germline V lookup: CDR1 SGDLS, CDR2 YYNGEE. The sample comprised peripheral blood. The clonotype was recovered from a woman in her fifties or sixties with COVID-19, enrolled during active disease. V gene TRBV9 combines with J gene TRBJ2-5, with D unresolved. CDR3 loop: CASSVLSEETQYF. DNA of the CDR3: TGTGCCAGCAGCGTATTATCGGAAGAGACCCAGTACTTC.